Below are 9 T cell receptor beta chains sequenced from a single sample in a study of T cell responses to AZD1222 COVID-19 vaccine. Sequencing was performed with immunoSEQ multiplex PCR; in TCRdb, only in-frame clones are kept and a portion is missing. The sample lists 140,000 to 150,000 clones, about 90% occurring once. This specimen was peripheral blood, taken 28 days after the second AZD1222 dose. The receptors were sampled from an adult who received the AZD1222 COVID-19 vaccine.

The chain carries TRBV6-5 and TRBJ1-5, with D possibly being TRBD1 (6 bases). The CDR3 length is 15 residues. Germline loops: CDR1 MNHEY, CDR2 SVGAGI. The V end was cut by 6 bases, the J end by 1 base, with 13 bases between. The CDR3 coding sequence is TGTGCCAGCAGGAAGGGGGTCACCAGCAATCAGCCCCAGCATTTT. It encodes CASRKGVTSNQPQHF.

The chain has TRBV2 and TRBJ2-6; tentative D call: TRBD1 (6 bases). This CDR3 region has 16 residues. Deletions cut 6 bases from V and 4 bases from J, with 16 bases between. The germline gives CDR1 SNHLY, CDR2 FYNNEI. CDR3 loop: CASSLMGASGANVLTF. In DNA, the CDR3 is TGTGCCAGCAGCCTTATGGGGGCATCGGGGGCCAACGTCCTGACTTTC.

This chain links TRBV21-1 with TRBJ2-7. TRBV21-1 is assigned pseudogene status. The CDR3 spans 14 residues. Written as DNA, the CDR3 is TGTGCCAGCAACTGGGCCCCGACCTTGGGGGAGCAGTACTTC. Translated, it gives CASNWAPTLGEQYF.

The chain uses TRBV9 and TRBJ2-5; 9 bases line up with TRBD2. V lost 0 bases to trimming and J lost 4 bases; unmatched junction nucleotides: 7. In germline, CDR1 is SGDLS, CDR2 YYNGEE. The length of the CDR3 is 16 residues. CDR3 nucleotides: TGTGCCAGCAGCGTAGGGAGGGATAGCGGGAGAGAGACCCAGTACTTC. Translation gives CASSVGRDSGRETQYF.

This sequence joins TRBV7-2 and TRBJ2-7; maybe TRBD2 (6 bases). The CDR3 extends over 13 amino acids. Germline lookup yields CDR1 SGHTA and CDR2 FQGNSA. V lost 1 base to trimming and J lost 11 bases, with 15 bases between them. CDR3 nucleotide sequence: TGTGCCAGCAGCTTAGTCCAGGAGGGGCAAGAGTACTTC. Translated, it gives CASSLVQEGQEYF.

This clone appeared once. The chain employs TRBV5-1 and TRBJ1-1, with D possibly being TRBD1 (5 bases). The CDR3 extends over 16 amino acids. Trimming cost V 2 bases and J 2 bases, with 16 bases left between them. CDR1 is SGHRS, CDR2 YFSETQ, per germline. Written as DNA, the CDR3 is TGCGCCAGCAGCTTAAGAGTGGGAGGGACCAACACTGAAGCTTTCTTT. Encoded protein: CASSLRVGGTNTEAFF.

This sequence joins TRBV10-3 and TRBJ1-1; D is uncertain. Germline CDR1 and CDR2: ENHRY and SYGVKD. This CDR3 comprises 15 residues. Between the trimmed V and J ends, which lost 2 bases and 1 base, there was a span of 11 bases. The CDR3 DNA reads as TGTGCCATCAGTGAGGCAATCAGCCAGAACACTGAAGCTTTCTTT. It specifies CAISEAISQNTEAFF.

This clone was counted only a few times. The V gene is TRBV28, the J gene TRBJ2-7, with 8 bases that match TRBD1. Germline V gene data show CDR1 as MDHEN and CDR2 as SYDVKM. There are 20 residues in the CDR3. V shed 2 bases and J 5 bases; nucleotides not matched to a gene: 23. CDR3 protein: CASSLGGRVGTGPSSHEQYF. In DNA, the CDR3 is TGTGCCAGCAGTTTAGGGGGAAGGGTCGGGACAGGTCCAAGCAGTCACGAGCAGTACTTC.

V is TRBV18 and J is TRBJ2-7; 9 nucleotides align to TRBD2. V lost 3 bases, J lost 2 bases, and 2 bases stayed unmatched. The CDR3 totals 14 residues. CDR1 is KGHSH and CDR2 is LQKENI in the germline V gene. The CDR3 DNA is TGTGCCAGCTCACCGGCTAGCGGGACCTACGAGCAGTACTTC. It translates to CASSPASGTYEQYF.